This is a list of T cell receptor beta chains from one sample in a study of blood T cell repertoires in COVID-19. The table came from immunoSEQ multiplex PCR; TCRdb's copy has only in-frame clones and leaves some out. The table has about 170,000 clones, around 84% seen once. Sample: peripheral blood. These receptors all come from an elderly woman with COVID-19, enrolled during active disease. CDR3s leave out the opening cysteine and the closing phenylalanine or tryptophan.

TRBV19,TRBJ2-1,ASSLLAGNEQF
TRBV6-5,TRBJ1-2,ASSYSWRDGYT
TRBV5-4,TRBJ1-3,ASHSGGAGNTIY
TRBV4-1,TRBJ2-1,ASSQPRGQTFYNEQF
TRBV7-9,TRBJ1-4,ASSNRGSNEKLF
TRBV3-1/TRBV3-2,TRBJ1-5,ASSSDTGNQPQH
TRBV2,TRBJ1-5,ASNGQGGQPQH
TRBV5-1,TRBJ2-3,ASSLGSSGSGITDTQY
TRBV11-3,TRBJ2-7,ASSYRTGKIPYEQY
TRBV5-6,TRBJ2-4,ASSLARGYQY
TRBV7-2,TRBJ1-2,ASSLVPGTGGGGYT
TRBV7-9,TRBJ1-4,ASSLEGQGFNEKLF
TRBV5-6,TRBJ2-7,ASSLAEGAGYEQY
TRBV5-1,TRBJ2-1,ASSHGLESYNEQF
TRBV28,TRBJ2-1,ASRLAVNNEQF
TRBV5-1,TRBJ2-1,ASSLGASGRANEQF
TRBV7-2,TRBJ2-1,ASSLVISGVDEQF
TRBV19,TRBJ2-7,ASSSRDRFSYEQY
TRBV19,TRBJ2-1,ASSTRLNEQF
TRBV28,TRBJ2-6,ASNKEGLNSGANVLT
TRBV10-2,TRBJ2-3,ASSEPDRVVTDTQY
TRBV4-1,TRBJ1-6,ASSQVRQSGLLH
TRBV7-9,TRBJ1-2,ASSPLTDNYGYT
TRBV7-9,TRBJ1-5,ASSDGTAYPNQPQH
TRBV15,TRBJ1-2,ATSRDFGQNYGYT
TRBV28,TRBJ1-5,ASSPPQGAGGNQPQH